A single sample gave rise to the 24 T cell receptor beta chains below, sequenced in a study of Graves' ophthalmopathy and Graves' hyperthyroidism. Researchers took RNA transcripts and amplified TCR beta CDR3 regions from them. Second-round multiplex PCR came after a first-round RT-PCR that employed HTBI primers. MiXCR was run by TCRdb on the multiplex PCR reads, yielding one entry per CDR3 protein. The profile shows a few hundred thousand distinct CDR3 sequences, roughly 15% of them singletons. The sample was peripheral blood. The receptors originated from a woman aged 18-29 years with stable Graves' hyperthyroidism.

This clonotype was seen many times. The V call is TRBV9, the J call TRBJ1-5, with D possibly matching TRBD1 (6 bases). V was pared by 3 bases and J by 0 bases, with 7 bases between. The CDR3 spans 14 residues. The V gene's germline CDR1 is SGDLS and CDR2 YYNGEE. CDR3 bases: TGTGCCAGCAGCGGAGGGGGTAGCAATCAGCCCCAGCATTTT. Amino acid sequence: CASSGGGSNQPQHF.

This clonotype showed up just a few times. The chain links TRBV7-9 to TRBJ1-1, with D possibly being TRBD1 (5 bases). V lost 2 bases and J 10 bases, leaving 17 bases between the germline ends. CDR1 SEHNR and CDR2 FQNEAQ come from the germline V gene (reference sequence). The CDR3 length is 14 residues. The CDR3 loop is CASSLISRGQGAFF. The CDR3 nucleotides read TGTGCCAGCAGCTTAATTTCCCGAGGGCAGGGAGCTTTCTTT.

This clonotype was counted at least ten times. This chain connects TRBV6-5 to TRBJ1-3; perhaps TRBD1 as D (6 bases). Germline V gives CDR1 MNHEY, CDR2 SVGAGI. Trimming took off 2 bases at V and 2 bases at J, with 10 bases between the two ends. CDR3 length: 15 residues. The CDR3 DNA follows: TGTGCCAGCAGTTACGGGGGCCATGCTGGAAACACCATATATTTT. This encodes CASSYGGHAGNTIYF.

The chain recombines TRBV7-2 with TRBJ2-5, with D possibly TRBD2 on 6 matching bases. V shed 5 bases and J shed 7 bases, with 14 bases lying between them. Germline V gene sequence: CDR1 SGHTA, CDR2 FQGNSA. This CDR3 region has 13 residues. CDR3 in amino acids: CASSTPGGSTQYF. The CDR3 DNA reads as TGTGCCAGCAGCACCCCCGGGGGTTCGACCCAGTACTTC.

This clonotype was observed many times. V gene TRBV10-3 combines with J gene TRBJ1-1; unclear D gene. This CDR3 region has 14 residues. Germline V lookup: CDR1 ENHRY, CDR2 SYGVKD. Trimming cost V 6 bases and J 3 bases, with 14 bases left between them. The CDR3 loop is CAIREEGGYTEAFF. CDR3 in DNA: TGTGCCATCAGGGAAGAGGGCGGATACACTGAAGCTTTCTTT.

This clonotype was recorded many times. The rearrangement joins TRBV12-3 or TRBV12-4 to TRBJ2-7, with TRBD1 identical over 9 bases. This CDR3 is built from 15 residues. Trimming at V came to 6 bases and at J to 5 bases, leaving 11 bases not matched to a gene. The CDR3 loop reads CASSPWDRAPHEQYF. CDR3 nucleotide sequence: TGTGCCAGCAGCCCTTGGGACAGGGCCCCCCACGAGCAGTACTTC.

The genes are TRBV28 and TRBJ2-7, with 15 bases fitting TRBD2. The V segment lost 6 bases and the J segment 2 bases; nucleotides outside the gene matches: 8. This CDR3 contains 17 residues. Per germline, CDR1 MDHEN and CDR2 SYDVKM. The CDR3 loop reads CASSAGLAGGPPYEQYF. The DNA of the CDR3 is TGTGCCAGCAGCGCAGGACTAGCGGGAGGGCCGCCCTACGAGCAGTACTTC.

This clonotype was seen at least ten times. The chain is built from TRBV7-8 and TRBJ2-5; D is ambiguous. The CDR3 totals 14 residues. Deletions cut 5 bases from V and 0 bases from J, with 10 bases between. In germline, CDR1 is SGHVS, CDR2 FQNEAQ. The CDR3 here is CASSRTDDQETQYF. CDR3 coding DNA: TGTGCCAGCAGCCGTACAGACGACCAAGAGACCCAGTACTTC. Combining the CDR3 with reference TRBV7-8 and TRBJ2-5 gives the whole variable domain GAGVSQSPRYKVAKRGQDVALRCDPISGHVSLFWYQQALGQGPEFLTYFQNEAQLDKSGLPSDRFFAERPEGSVSTLKIQRTQQEDSAVYLCASSRTDDQETQYFGPGTRLLVL.

This clonotype has a count of ten or more. This sequence joins TRBV9 and TRBJ2-5, with TRBD1 identical over 8 bases. V trimming: 1 base; J trimming: 5 bases; junction bases outside the gene matches: 10. CDR1 and CDR2 from the germline V gene are SGDLS and YYNGEE. The CDR3 has 16 amino acids. Here the CDR3 reads CASSVFSGGGMETQYF. The CDR3 region has the DNA TGTGCCAGCAGCGTATTCTCAGGGGGCGGGATGGAGACCCAGTACTTC.

About this clonotype: Since the CDR3 does not end with the conserved phenylalanine or tryptophan, this likely comes from a read error. The DNA is left out, because the CDR3 cannot be placed on it with certainty; the CDR3 is given as TCRdb lists it. The rearrangement joins TRBV6-2 or TRBV6-3 to TRBJ2-5. The CDR3 adds up to 16 amino acids, both ends counted. The germline V gene encodes CDR1 MNHEY and CDR2 SVGEGT. CDR3: CASSYSTTRSQETGDL.

This chain links TRBV20-1 with TRBJ1-5; TRBD1 might be the D (6 bases). The CDR3 has 13 residues. CDR1 and CDR2 (germline): DFQATT, SNEGSKA (reference sequence). Trimming left V 7 bases short and J 2 bases short, with 12 bases between. The CDR3, as DNA: TGCAGTGGAGGGGCAGGGGGCAATCAGCCCCAGCATTTT. Residues: CSGGAGGNQPQHF.

This clonotype occurred many times. V and J are TRBV2 and TRBJ1-5; D is perhaps TRBD1 (5 bases). Per germline, CDR1 SNHLY and CDR2 FYNNEI. CDR3 length: 12 residues. Trimming pared 6 bases from V and 3 bases from J, leaving 6 bases between. CDR3 in amino acids: CASSRVNQPQHF. CDR3 bases: TGTGCCAGCAGCAGGGTCAATCAGCCCCAGCATTTT.

This clonotype was counted many times. The chain combines TRBV10-2 with TRBJ1-5, with D hard to call. Per germline, CDR1 WSHSY and CDR2 SAAADI. The CDR3 has 16 amino acids. Trimming took off 0 bases at V and 4 bases at J, with 13 bases between the two ends. CDR3 DNA sequence: TGCGCCAGCAGTGAGTCCTCCGGGCTACTTAATCAGCCCCAGCATTTT. Its protein is CASSESSGLLNQPQHF.

This clonotype was picked up many times. The chain joins TRBV11-2 to TRBJ1-2, with D tentatively TRBD1 (6 bases). In germline, CDR1 is SGHAT, CDR2 FQNNGV. Trimming removed 1 base at V and 4 bases at J, with 10 bases between. The CDR3 length is 14 residues. CDR3 in DNA: TGTGCCAGCAGCTTAGTTGGGGGCGGCTATGGCTACACCTTC. Translating gives CASSLVGGGYGYTF.

This clonotype showed up many times. CDR3 in amino acids: CASSLVGGRGEYGYTF. The CDR3 nucleotides read TGTGCCAGCAGTTTGGTTGGGGGGCGCGGGGAATATGGCTACACCTTC. This chain links TRBV2 with TRBJ1-2; perhaps TRBD1 as D (6 bases). Germline V CDR1 and CDR2: SNHLY, FYNNEI. Trimming pared 5 bases from V and 5 bases from J, leaving 21 bases between. The CDR3 spans 16 residues.

This clonotype was detected ten times or more. The V call is TRBV28, the J call TRBJ2-7; D might be TRBD1 or TRBD2, each matching 5 bases. This CDR3 has 11 residues. CDR1 and CDR2 from the germline V gene are MDHEN and SYDVKM. The V end was cut by 4 bases, the J end by 12 bases, with 13 bases between. CDR3 protein: CASSWGKGRYF. CDR3 bases: TGTGCCAGCAGTTGGGGGAAGGGGCGGTACTTC. Combining the CDR3 with reference TRBV28 and TRBJ2-7 gives the whole variable domain DVKVTQSSRYLVKRTGEKVFLECVQDMDHENMFWYRQDPGLGLRLIYFSYDVKMKEKGDIPEGYSVSREKKERFSLILESASTNQTSMYLCASSWGKGRYFGPGTRLTVT.

Ten or more counts support this clonotype. The J gene is TRBJ2-7, the V gene TRBV20-1; D may correspond to TRBD1 or TRBD2 (5 bases each). Trimming left V 5 bases short and J 2 bases short, with 10 bases between. The CDR3 length is 12 residues. From germline, CDR1 is DFQATT and CDR2 SNEGSKA (reference sequence). CDR3 nucleotides: TGCAGTGCTTGGGACGTGACCTACGAGCAGTACTTC. Amino acids: CSAWDVTYEQYF.

This clonotype was observed many times. CDR3 nucleotides: TGTGCCAGCAGTGAAGGGGACAGGGGTTTATCTGAAGCTTTCTTT. It translates to CASSEGDRGLSEAFF. The chain is built from TRBV6-1 and TRBJ1-1, with 10 bases identical to TRBD1. Germline CDR1 reads MNHNS; CDR2 reads SASEGT. This CDR3 has 15 residues. V trimming: 1 base; J trimming: 6 bases; junction bases outside the gene matches: 5.

This clonotype was counted a few times. The germline gene is not matched at one end of the junction; a read error may be the cause. This rearrangement joins TRBV5-1 to TRBJ1-1; D is perhaps TRBD1 (6 bases). Germline V lookup: CDR1 SGHRS, CDR2 YFSETQ. This CDR3 comprises 14 residues. DNA for the CDR3: TGCGCCAGCAGCTACGGACAGCTGAACACTGAAACTTTCTTT. It yields the protein CASSYGQLNTETFF.

This clonotype was seen ten or more times. V and J are TRBV27 and TRBJ2-7; the D is unclear. CDR1 MNHEY and CDR2 SMNVEV come from the germline V gene (reference sequence). V dropped 3 bases and J dropped 5 bases, with 14 bases sitting between them. This CDR3 contains 14 residues. The CDR3, as DNA: TGTGCCAGCAGTTTGACACCCTTTGACCACGAGCAGTACTTC. It specifies CASSLTPFDHEQYF.

This clonotype was counted many times. The J gene is TRBJ1-2, the V gene TRBV6-5; D not certain. Germline CDR1 and CDR2: MNHEY and SVGAGI. Trimming left V 8 bases short and J 6 bases short, with 13 bases between. The CDR3 covers 12 residues. The CDR3 nucleotides are TGTGCCAGCCTTGCCTTCCCGGATGGCTACACCTTC. Translation: CASLAFPDGYTF.

This chain uses TRBV6-1 with TRBJ1-5; possible D gene TRBD1, 5 bases. CDR1 is MNHNS and CDR2 is SASEGT in the germline V gene. CDR3 length: 14 amino acids. The ends were cut back, 1 base at V and 7 bases at J, with 11 bases in the middle. This CDR3 is CASSEGGGGQPQHF. The CDR3 DNA reads TGTGCCAGCAGTGAAGGCGGGGGTGGACAGCCCCAGCATTTT.

The table lists this clonotype with many counts. V usage is TRBV6-2 or TRBV6-3 and J usage is TRBJ1-5; TRBD1 agrees at 10 bases. This CDR3 has 18 amino acids. V shed 3 bases and J 1 base; nucleotides not matched to a gene: 9. Germline V CDR1 and CDR2: MNHEY, SVGEGT. CDR3 sequence reads: CASSYIATGGTSNQPQHF. In DNA form, the CDR3 reads TGTGCCAGCAGTTATATAGCGACAGGGGGCACAAGCAATCAGCCCCAGCATTTT.

This clonotype appeared many times. The chain couples TRBV6-2 or TRBV6-3 to TRBJ1-1; a possible D gene is TRBD1 (6 bases). Trimming pared 6 bases from V and 9 bases from J, leaving 17 bases between. The CDR3 loop spans 13 amino acids. Looked up from germline, CDR1 is MNHEY and CDR2 is SVGEGT. The CDR3 DNA sequence: TGTGCCAGCAGCCGGACAGTCAGGGCAAAAGCTTTCTTT. Protein sequence: CASSRTVRAKAFF.